The 10 T cell receptor beta chains given below trace back to one sample, sequenced in a study of blood T cell repertoires in COVID-19. Sequenced by immunoSEQ multiplex PCR; TCRdb stores in-frame clones only, minus some. This sample carries about 440,000 clones, less than 95% of them seen once, and the ten largest clones take 0.6%. The sample comprised PBMCs or T cells enriched from blood (not recorded which). These TCRs come from a man between 18 and 29 years old who had recovered from COVID-19.

The chain uses TRBV11-2 and TRBJ2-7; no clear D gene. V gave up 1 base and J gave up 6 bases, with 13 bases separating them. This CDR3 comprises 14 residues. Germline CDR1 SGHAT, CDR2 FQNNGV. The CDR3 protein is CASSLALPTVEQYF. As DNA, the CDR3 is TGTGCCAGCAGCTTAGCCCTCCCTACGGTCGAGCAGTACTTC.

A few counts support this clone. Other DNA sequences in the sample encode the same CDR3. The rearrangement links TRBV5-1 to TRBJ1-1; 11 bases agree with TRBD1. V lost 0 bases and J lost 0; bases outside the gene matches: 1. Germline values: CDR1 SGHRS, CDR2 YFSETQ. The CDR3 is made up of 16 amino acids. The CDR3 loop reads CASSLGTGGMNTEAFF. CDR3 bases: TGCGCCAGCAGCTTGGGGACAGGGGGCATGAACACTGAAGCTTTCTTT.

The chain is built from TRBV7-3 and TRBJ1-1; D call uncertain. With 8 bases removed from V and 1 base from J, the gap between germline ends came to 11 bases. This CDR3 has 13 amino acids. CDR1 and CDR2 from the germline V gene are SGHTA and FQGTGA. The CDR3 sequence: CASRSGGNTEAFF. Here the CDR3 DNA reads TGTGCCAGCCGGTCGGGAGGGAACACTGAAGCTTTCTTT.

This chain uses TRBV7-9 with TRBJ2-2; 9 bases are a match to TRBD1. This CDR3 contains 17 residues. V lost 5 bases to trimming and J lost 7 bases; unmatched junction nucleotides: 14. Germline lookup yields CDR1 SEHNR and CDR2 FQNEAQ (reference sequence). CDR3 residues: CASSPGARTGESGELFF. The CDR3, as DNA: TGTGCCAGCAGCCCAGGAGCCCGGACAGGGGAGAGCGGGGAGCTGTTTTTT.

The gene calls are TRBV12-5 and TRBJ1-4, with 8 bases that match TRBD1. The CDR3 contains 14 residues. CDR1 and CDR2 (germline): LGHNT, FRNRAP. V dropped 7 bases and J dropped 6; count of bases not matched to a gene: 7. The CDR3 sequence is CASARQGTYEKLFF. For the CDR3, the DNA is TGTGCTAGTGCCAGACAGGGGACGTATGAAAAACTGTTTTTT. Based on the CDR3 plus reference TRBV12-5 and TRBJ1-4, the full variable domain is DARVTQTPRHKVTEMGQEVTMRCQPILGHNTVFWYRQTMMQGLELLAYFRNRAPLDDSGMPKDRFSAEMPDATLATLKIQPSEPRDSAVYFCASARQGTYEKLFFGSGTQLSVL.

The J gene is TRBJ2-1, the V gene TRBV29-1; 11 bases agree with TRBD2. Germline values: CDR1 SQVTM, CDR2 ANQGSEA. This CDR3 spans 16 amino acids. J was trimmed by 9 bases and V by 0 bases; bases with no gene match: 10. The CDR3 DNA follows: TGCAGCGTTGAAGATAGGGGTGCTAGCGGGGGGTTTGAGCAGTTCTTC. It specifies CSVEDRGASGGFEQFF.

The rearrangement joins TRBV9 to TRBJ1-1; 7 bases are shared with TRBD1. The V gene's germline CDR1 is SGDLS and CDR2 YYNGEE. The CDR3 runs 14 residues. V lost 6 bases and J lost 1; bases outside the gene matches: 6. CDR3 bases: TGTGCCAGCAACCGGGGGACAGCGAACACTGAAGCTTTCTTT. Protein product: CASNRGTANTEAFF. Combining the CDR3 with reference TRBV9 and TRBJ1-1 gives the whole variable domain DSGVTQTPKHLITATGQRVTLRCSPRSGDLSVYWYQQSLDQGLQFLIQYYNGEERAKGNILERFSAQQFPDLHSELNLSSLELGDSALYFCASNRGTANTEAFFGQGTRLTVV.

The chain joins TRBV28 to TRBJ2-1; D remains ambiguous. V shed 6 bases and J shed 0 bases, with 9 bases lying between them. The germline V gene has CDR1 MDHEN and CDR2 SYDVKM. This CDR3 is 14 amino acids long. CDR3 in DNA: TGTGCCAGCAGCCAAATGAGCTCCTACAATGAGCAGTTCTTC. This codes for CASSQMSSYNEQFF.

V usage is TRBV9 and J usage is TRBJ2-1; 7 bases match TRBD1. The CDR3 is 15 residues long. The V and J ends lost 3 bases and 0 bases, in that order; junction bases with no gene match: 3. Germline CDR1 reads SGDLS; CDR2 reads YYNGEE. CDR3 sequence: CASSAQGSSYNEQFF. Written as DNA, the CDR3 is TGTGCCAGCAGCGCACAGGGGAGCTCCTACAATGAGCAGTTCTTC.

V usage is TRBV5-1 and J usage is TRBJ1-5, with 7 positions matching TRBD1. V lost 0 bases to trimming and J lost 1 base; unmatched junction nucleotides: 7. Germline CDR1 reads SGHRS; CDR2 reads YFSETQ. The CDR3 contains 17 residues. Here the CDR3 DNA reads TGCGCCAGCAGCTTGGACCCCCTGGGACAGAGCAATCAGCCCCAGCATTTT. It yields the protein CASSLDPLGQSNQPQHF.